The rows below give T cell receptor beta chains drawn from one sample of a study of T-cell memory formation after mild COVID-19. TCRdb passed the 5' RACE reads through MiXCR, listing each CDR3 protein once. The table shows about 560,000 distinct CDR3 sequences, with roughly 17% occurring only once. What was sequenced was PBMCs or a T cell subset sorted from them (not recorded which). The receptors here all came from an adult woman who had mild COVID-19 (a few samples of this study predate the infection). Cell type and time point are not known. CDR3s leave out the opening cysteine and the closing phenylalanine or tryptophan.

j_call v_call cdr3_aa
TRBJ1-2 TRBV4-2 ASSQPGQGNYGYT
TRBJ2-1 TRBV5-6 ASSLEEFSYNEQF
TRBJ2-5 TRBV21-1 ASSKYGTGNGETQY
TRBJ2-1 TRBV18 ASSPGSPNNEQF
TRBJ2-1 TRBV13 ASSSRGAHEQF
TRBJ2-1 TRBV9 ASSVGRSSGDNEQF
TRBJ1-6 TRBV5-1 ASSLAIRGRNSPLH
TRBJ2-3 TRBV12-3/TRBV12-4 ASSQTPGSGTDTQY
TRBJ2-2 TRBV12-3/TRBV12-4 ASSPLPLAGGGGELF
TRBJ2-7 TRBV4-1 ASSQAGTGLYEQY
TRBJ1-2 TRBV2 ASTDGRGDYGYT
TRBJ2-5 TRBV20-1 SASPAQGVETQY
TRBJ1-5 TRBV20-1 SASTGTDNQPQH
TRBJ2-3 TRBV18 ASSTLGTSGGTDTQY
TRBJ2-1 TRBV30 AWRRTSYEQF
TRBJ1-3 TRBV6-1 ASSEMGVISGNTIY
TRBJ2-7 TRBV5-1 ASMAGGSGPYEQY
TRBJ1-2 TRBV12-3/TRBV12-4 ASSLGQGELRHT
TRBJ1-5 TRBV24-1 ATSAPGDSQPQH
TRBJ2-7 TRBV20-1 SARDSGTSGALYEQY
TRBJ1-1 TRBV2 ASSETGVLEKAF
TRBJ2-7 TRBV13 ASSVHSGGAYEQY
TRBJ2-3 TRBV12-3/TRBV12-4 ASRLRDTQY
TRBJ1-1 TRBV20-1 SARGIPGQGGTAEAF
TRBJ2-3 TRBV7-9 ASSLRRQGLGDTQY
TRBJ1-1 TRBV29-1 SVQGPTEAF
TRBJ1-2 TRBV7-2 ASSPKSSGYGYT
TRBJ1-5 TRBV6-6 ASSYWGAGGAINQPQH
TRBJ2-3 TRBV12-3/TRBV12-4 ASSYRDSRDTQY
TRBJ2-1 TRBV7-3 ASSPGTSEQF
TRBJ2-5 TRBV13 ASSPGTAETQY
TRBJ2-5 TRBV5-4 ASAVRGGQETQY
TRBJ1-5 TRBV7-8 ASSPTSSRDQPQH
TRBJ2-3 TRBV24-1 ATSDSGAGADTQY
TRBJ2-1 TRBV29-1 SVEASGSSWDEQF
TRBJ1-1 TRBV19 ASTFDNYEAF
TRBJ2-3 TRBV21-1 ASRTGTSGSKDSTDTQY
TRBJ1-1 TRBV5-4 ASSFGKFLNTEAF
TRBJ1-1 TRBV4-1 ASSQNLWTEEGAF
TRBJ2-1 TRBV5-1 ASSLISGTYNEQF
TRBJ2-7 TRBV6-2/TRBV6-3 ASRWVDEQY
TRBJ1-1 TRBV6-1 ATHGQVNTEAF
TRBJ1-1 TRBV27 ASRGRPSEAF
TRBJ2-1 TRBV9 ASSEGGEQF
TRBJ2-7 TRBV25-1 ASSVSAGHPYEQY
TRBJ1-1 TRBV20-1 SARGELFRSSEAF
TRBJ1-1 TRBV12-3/TRBV12-4 ASSFDRGVKAEAF
TRBJ2-1 TRBV20-1 SATIRLAGDNEQF
TRBJ2-1 TRBV5-1 ASSLVGDQSINEQF
TRBJ2-3 TRBV30 AWTIRFSGRTDTQY
TRBJ2-2 TRBV7-9 ASSPRDRSNTGELF
TRBJ2-5 TRBV7-9 ASSLGLVPGQETQY
TRBJ2-1 TRBV7-2 ASSLGYLGNEQF
TRBJ2-1 TRBV2 ARLRVASGLSSYNEQF
TRBJ2-1 TRBV20-1 SARDLRGAPYNEQF